This TCR beta chain comes out of a study of tumor-infiltrating lymphocytes in primary liver carcinoma. As concerns this clonotype: This may stem from a read error, because a much larger clone lies one nucleotide away.

CDR1 is LGHNA, CDR2 YNFKEQ, per germline. The CDR3 length is 13 residues. Making TCR beta cDNA involved roughly 500 ng total RNA and a constant-region primer. Three nested multiplex PCR rounds, a slightly modified ARM-PCR method, built the TCR beta libraries. The first two PCR rounds used TRBV1-TRBV30 primers with a Cbeta primer, 10 cycles each. TCRdb processed the multiplex PCR reads anew with MiXCR; each CDR3 protein has one entry. Seen here are 120,000 or so distinct CDR3 sequences, roughly three fifths observed once, and the top ten hold 7% to 10%. The tissue used was unsorted bulk material of about 19-33 mg. RNA and DNA were co-extracted from it with the AllPrep DNA/RNA mini kit. Patients in the cohort were treatment-naive and living with chronic HBV infection.

The material sequenced was liver tumor tissue from sampling region 1. Subset specified: tumor region T1, superior pole. This TCR was sampled from a woman aged 55-70 years with primary liver carcinoma and hepatitis B virus infection. V is TRBV4-2 and J is TRBJ1-5; tentative D call: TRBD1 (5 bases). This chain's CDR3 is CVSSQEWGQPQHF. CDR3 coding DNA: TGTGTCAGCAGCCAAGAGTGGGGGCAGCCCCAGCATTTT.